A single TCR beta chain is shown here with its context. Amplification of TCR alpha and beta CDR3 regions from RNA used iRepertoire nested multiplex PCR. TCRdb independently ran MiXCR on the multiplex PCR reads; one entry per CDR3 protein. The table has 300,000 to 400,000 distinct CDR3 sequences, more than 35% seen once; the top ten hold 12%. This entry belongs to a study of glioma-infiltrating T cells. From germline, CDR1 is SGHTA and CDR2 FQGNSA. The CDR3 is 16 residues long. Trimming shortened V by 2 bases and J by 2 bases, and 16 bases separated the two germline ends. Input material: glioma tissue, nonneoplastic brain tissue, or PBMCs (not recorded which). This chain uses TRBV7-2 with TRBJ2-7; D tentatively reads TRBD1 or TRBD2 (6 bases each). This clonotype was sampled from a human donor with low-grade glioma or glioblastoma, undergoing nonglioma brain surgery, or in good health (not recorded which). CDR3 in amino acids: CASSLSLGGRPYEQYF. CDR3 in DNA: TGTGCCAGCAGCTTATCATTAGGGGGGCGCCCCTACGAGCAGTACTTC.